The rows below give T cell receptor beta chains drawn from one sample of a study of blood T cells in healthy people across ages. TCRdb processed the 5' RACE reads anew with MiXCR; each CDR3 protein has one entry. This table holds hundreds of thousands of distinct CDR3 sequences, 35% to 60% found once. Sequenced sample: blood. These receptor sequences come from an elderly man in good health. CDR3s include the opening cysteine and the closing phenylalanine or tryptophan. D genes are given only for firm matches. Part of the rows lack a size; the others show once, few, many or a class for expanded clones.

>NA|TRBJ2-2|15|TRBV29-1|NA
TGCAGCGTGTCGGGATATATGGTGGACACCGGGGAGCTGTTTTTT
CSVSGYMVDTGELFF
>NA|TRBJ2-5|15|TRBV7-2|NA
TGTGCCAGCAGCTTCTCACAGGGAACCCAAGAGACCCAGTACTTC
CASSFSQGTQETQYF
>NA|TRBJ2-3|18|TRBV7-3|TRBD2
TGTGCCAGCAGCCTAGTGGGACTAGCGACCGAGCCTACAGATACGCAGTATTTT
CASSLVGLATEPTDTQYF
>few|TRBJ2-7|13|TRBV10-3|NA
TGTGCCACCGCGGAGGGCTCCTACAATGAGCAGTACTTC
CATAEGSYNEQYF
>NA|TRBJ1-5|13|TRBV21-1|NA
TGTGCCAGCATAGACGGCGGCAATCAGCCCCAGCATTTT
CASIDGGNQPQHF
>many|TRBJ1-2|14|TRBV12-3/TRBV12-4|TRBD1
TGTGCCAGCAGCCCTACCGGGACAGGGTATGGCTACACCTTC
CASSPTGTGYGYTF
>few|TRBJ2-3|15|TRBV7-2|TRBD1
TGTGCCAGCAGCTCTTCACAGGGGCGGACAGATACGCAGTATTTT
CASSSSQGRTDTQYF
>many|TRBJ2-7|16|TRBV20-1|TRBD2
TGCAGTGCTAGAGAATATAGGGGACTAGCGGGACACGAGCAGTACTTC
CSAREYRGLAGHEQYF
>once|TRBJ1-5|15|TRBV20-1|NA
TGCAGTGCTAGAGATCCTCGGCAGGGGATTCAGCCCCAGCATTTT
CSARDPRQGIQPQHF
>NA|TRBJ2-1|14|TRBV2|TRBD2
TGTGCCAGCAGTGAGATCCCAGCGGGAGATGAGCAGTTCTTC
CASSEIPAGDEQFF
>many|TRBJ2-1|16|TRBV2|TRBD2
TGTGCCAGCAGTCGACTAGCGGAAAGCTCCTACAATGAGCAGTTCTTC
CASSRLAESSYNEQFF
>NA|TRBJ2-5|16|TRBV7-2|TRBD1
TGTGCCAGCAGCTTAGATGGGGGGCAGGGGGCGAAGACCCAGTACTTC
CASSLDGGQGAKTQYF
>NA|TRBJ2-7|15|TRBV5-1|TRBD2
TGCGCCAGCAGGGAAGGACTGGCGGGGGGGTACGAGCAGTACTTC
CASREGLAGGYEQYF
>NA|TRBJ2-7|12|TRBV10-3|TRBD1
TGTGCCATCAGGGACAGGGGCTACGAGCAGTACTTC
CAIRDRGYEQYF
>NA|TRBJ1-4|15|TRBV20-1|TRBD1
TGCAGTGCTAGGCAGAGAGTGACAGGGAGTGAAAAACTGTTTTTT
CSARQRVTGSEKLFF
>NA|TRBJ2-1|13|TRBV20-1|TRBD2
TGCAGTGCTAGAGATTGGGGGGGCAATGAGCAGTTCTTC
CSARDWGGNEQFF
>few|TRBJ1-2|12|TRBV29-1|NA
TGCAGCGTTGAATTGGCGGGCTATGGCTACACCTTC
CSVELAGYGYTF
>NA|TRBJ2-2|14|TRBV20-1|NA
TGCAGTGCTAGAGCCCACAGCGGCACCGGGGAGCTGTTTTTT
CSARAHSGTGELFF
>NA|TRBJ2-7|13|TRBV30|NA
TGTGCCTGGAGTGTAAGGGGAACCTACGAGCAGTACTTC
CAWSVRGTYEQYF
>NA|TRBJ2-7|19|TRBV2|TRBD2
TGTGCCAGCAGTGTAACTAGCGGGGGCAGCAGTGACTCCTACAATGAGCAGTACTTC
CASSVTSGGSSDSYNEQYF
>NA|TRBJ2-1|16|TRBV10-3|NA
TGTGCCATCAGCCAGACCGGGACATCAGCCTACAATGAGCAGTTCTTC
CAISQTGTSAYNEQFF
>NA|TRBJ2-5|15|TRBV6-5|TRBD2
TGTGCCAGCAGTTACTCGGCGGGGGGACAAGAGACCCAGTACTTC
CASSYSAGGQETQYF
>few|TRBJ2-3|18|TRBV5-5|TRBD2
TGTGCCAGCAGCCCTGGACTAGCGGGAGGGCGGAGGACAGATACGCAGTATTTT
CASSPGLAGGRRTDTQYF
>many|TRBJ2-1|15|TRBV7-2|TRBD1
TGTGCCAGCAGTCTAATGGGACAGTCCTACAATGAGCAGTTCTTC
CASSLMGQSYNEQFF
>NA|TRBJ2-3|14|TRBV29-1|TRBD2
TGCAGCGTTTCTTGGACTAGCGGGACAGATACGCAGTATTTT
CSVSWTSGTDTQYF
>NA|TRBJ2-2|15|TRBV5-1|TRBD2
TGCGCCGGCAGGGCCCCAGCGGGAGATACCGGGGAGCTGTTTTTT
CAGRAPAGDTGELFF
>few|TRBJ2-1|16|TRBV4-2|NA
TGTGCCAGCAGCCAAGAGAACGCGGCCTATTTAAGTGAGCAGTTCTTC
CASSQENAAYLSEQFF
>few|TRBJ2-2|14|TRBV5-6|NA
TGTGCCAGCAGCTTCGCGCGTATCACCGGGGAGCTGTTTTTT
CASSFARITGELFF
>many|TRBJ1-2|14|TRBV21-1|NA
TGTGCCAGCAGCAAAGAAGACAGGGGCCATGGCTACACCTTC
CASSKEDRGHGYTF
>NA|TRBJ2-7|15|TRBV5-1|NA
TGCGCCAGCAGCTTGGTGGCCAGCTTCGGTGTTGAGCAGTACTTC
CASSLVASFGVEQYF
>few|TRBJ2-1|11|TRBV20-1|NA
TGCAGTGCTAGACTAGTGGGTGAGCAGTTCTTC
CSARLVGEQFF
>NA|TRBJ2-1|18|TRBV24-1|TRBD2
TGTGCCACCAGTGATTTTCTCCCAACTAGCGCGAGCTACAATGAGCAGTTCTTC
CATSDFLPTSASYNEQFF
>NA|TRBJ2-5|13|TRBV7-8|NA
TGTGCCGGCAGCTTAGTCCAGGGAGAGACCCAGTACTTC
CAGSLVQGETQYF
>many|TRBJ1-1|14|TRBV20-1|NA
TGCAGTGCTAGAGGAGAGGGAAGGTTCACTGAAGCTTTCTTT
CSARGEGRFTEAFF
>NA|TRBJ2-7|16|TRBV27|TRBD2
TGTGCCAGCAGTTTCGCAGCGGGAGACGCGTGGAGGGACCAGTACTTC
CASSFAAGDAWRDQYF
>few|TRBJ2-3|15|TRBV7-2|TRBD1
TGTGCCAGCAGCTTAGTAGGCAGGGGGCTTAATACGCAGTATTTT
CASSLVGRGLNTQYF
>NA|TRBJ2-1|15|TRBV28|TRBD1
TGTGCCAGCAGCCCGACGGGACAGGGGGCGGTTGAGCAGTTCTTC
CASSPTGQGAVEQFF
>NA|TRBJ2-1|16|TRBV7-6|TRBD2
TGTGCCAGCAGCTTAGGCGGGACTAGCGGGAGATCCGGGCAGTTCTTC
CASSLGGTSGRSGQFF
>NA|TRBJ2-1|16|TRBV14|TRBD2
TGTGCCAGCAGCCCTAGCGGGAGGGCCGAGATTGGTGAGCAGTTCTTC
CASSPSGRAEIGEQFF
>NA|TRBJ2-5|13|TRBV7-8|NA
TGTGCCAGCAGCTTCCTGGGACAAGAGACCCAGTACTTC
CASSFLGQETQYF
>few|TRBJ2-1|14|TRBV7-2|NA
TGTGCCAGCAGCTTAGTCGGGAGCCCAAGCGAGCAGTTCTTC
CASSLVGSPSEQFF
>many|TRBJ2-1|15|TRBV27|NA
TGTGCCAGCAGTTTAGTTGGGACGGAGGGGAATGAGCAGTTCTTC
CASSLVGTEGNEQFF
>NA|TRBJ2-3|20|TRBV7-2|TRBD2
TGTGCCAGCAGCTTAGCCAGAATTGGTCTAGCGGGAGACGTGGCAGATACGCAGTATTTT
CASSLARIGLAGDVADTQYF
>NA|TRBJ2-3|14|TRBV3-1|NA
TGTGCCAGCAGCCAAGACCCAGCGACAGATACGCAGTATTTT
CASSQDPATDTQYF
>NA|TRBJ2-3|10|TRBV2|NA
TGTGCCACGAAGGGGAGATTGCCGTATTTT
CATKGRLPYF
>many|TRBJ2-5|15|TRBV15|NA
TGTGCCACCAGCCCCCGGTCAGGTCTTGGAGAGACCCAGTACTTC
CATSPRSGLGETQYF
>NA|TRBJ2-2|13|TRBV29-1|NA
TGCAGCGTTGCAAGGGGAACAACCGGGGAGCTGTTTTTT
CSVARGTTGELFF
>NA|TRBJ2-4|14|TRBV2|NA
TGTGCCAGCAAGGGCGGTGTAGCCAAAAACATTCAGTACTTC
CASKGGVAKNIQYF
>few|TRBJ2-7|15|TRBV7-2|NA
TGTGCCAGCAGCTGGGCCAGGGACAAGTCGTCCGAGCAGTACTTC
CASSWARDKSSEQYF
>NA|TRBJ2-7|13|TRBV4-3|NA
TGCGCCAGCAGCGCAGAACGGGAATACGAGCAGTACTTC
CASSAEREYEQYF
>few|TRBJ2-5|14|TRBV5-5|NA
TGTGCCAGCAGCTTGGACCGTAACGGAGAGACCCAGTACTTC
CASSLDRNGETQYF
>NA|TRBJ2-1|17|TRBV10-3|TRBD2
TGTGCCATCAGATCTAGCGGGAGGGCCGGGGCCCTCAATGAGCAGTTCTTC
CAIRSSGRAGALNEQFF
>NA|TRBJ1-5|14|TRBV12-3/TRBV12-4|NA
TGTGCCAGCAGTATCAGTGGACCTGAGCAGCCCCAGCATTTT
CASSISGPEQPQHF